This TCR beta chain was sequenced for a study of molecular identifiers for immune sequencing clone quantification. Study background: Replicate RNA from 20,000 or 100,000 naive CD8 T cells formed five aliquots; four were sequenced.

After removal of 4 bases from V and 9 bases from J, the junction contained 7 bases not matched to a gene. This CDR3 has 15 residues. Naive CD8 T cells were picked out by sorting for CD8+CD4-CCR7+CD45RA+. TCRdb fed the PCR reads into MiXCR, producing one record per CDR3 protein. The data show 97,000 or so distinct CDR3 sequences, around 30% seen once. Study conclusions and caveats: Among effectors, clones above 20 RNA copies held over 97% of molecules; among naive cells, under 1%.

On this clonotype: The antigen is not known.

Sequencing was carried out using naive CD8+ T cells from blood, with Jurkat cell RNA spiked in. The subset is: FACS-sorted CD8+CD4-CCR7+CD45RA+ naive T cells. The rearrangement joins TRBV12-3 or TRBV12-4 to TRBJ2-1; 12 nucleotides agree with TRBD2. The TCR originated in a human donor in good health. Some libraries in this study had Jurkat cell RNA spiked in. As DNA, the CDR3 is TGTGCCAGCAGTTATCTAGCGGGAGGGCCGGTTGAGCAGTTCTTC. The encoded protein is CASSYLAGGPVEQFF.